This TCR beta chain was documented in a study of brain T cells in children with intractable seizures. The junction had 7 bases not matched to a gene; V was cut back by 0 bases and J by 8 bases. The CDR3 runs 16 residues. The germline gives CDR1 ENHRY, CDR2 SYGVKD. The protocol was immunoSEQ multiplex PCR, while the TCRdb copy is restricted to in-frame clones and leaves out a portion. The data show 60,000 to 85,000 clones, under 95% seen once. The sequence came from a boy under two years old with tuberous sclerosis and intractable seizures. The chain has TRBV10-3 and TRBJ2-1; TRBD2 matches 10 bases. Sequenced material: peripheral blood, taken at surgery. CDR3 sequence: CAISESGQREGYEQFF. The CDR3 nucleotides read TGTGCCATCAGTGAGTCGGGGCAGCGGGAGGGCTATGAGCAGTTCTTC.